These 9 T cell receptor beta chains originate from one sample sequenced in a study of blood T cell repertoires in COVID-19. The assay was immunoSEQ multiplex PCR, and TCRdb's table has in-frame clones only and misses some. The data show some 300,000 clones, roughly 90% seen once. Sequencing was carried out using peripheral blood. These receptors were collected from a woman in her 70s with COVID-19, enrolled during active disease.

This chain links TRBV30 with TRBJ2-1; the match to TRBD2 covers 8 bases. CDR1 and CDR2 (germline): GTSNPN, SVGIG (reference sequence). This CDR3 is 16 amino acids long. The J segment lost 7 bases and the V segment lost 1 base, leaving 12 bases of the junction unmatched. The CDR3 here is CAWSALSGGTGNEQFF. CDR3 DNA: TGTGCCTGGAGTGCTCTGAGCGGGGGCACGGGTAATGAGCAGTTCTTC.

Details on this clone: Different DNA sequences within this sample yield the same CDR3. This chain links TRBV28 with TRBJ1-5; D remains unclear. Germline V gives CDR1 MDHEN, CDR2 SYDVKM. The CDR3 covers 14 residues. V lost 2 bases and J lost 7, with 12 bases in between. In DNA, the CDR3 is TGTGCCAGCAGTTTAGGAGGATCGAACCAGCCCCAGCATTTT. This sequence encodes CASSLGGSNQPQHF.

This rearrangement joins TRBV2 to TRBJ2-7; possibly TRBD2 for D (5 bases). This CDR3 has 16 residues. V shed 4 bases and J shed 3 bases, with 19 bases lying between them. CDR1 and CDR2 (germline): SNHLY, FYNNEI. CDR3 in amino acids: CASSVPPGIQFYEQYF. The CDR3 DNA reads TGTGCCAGCAGTGTCCCCCCCGGGATTCAATTCTACGAGCAGTACTTC.

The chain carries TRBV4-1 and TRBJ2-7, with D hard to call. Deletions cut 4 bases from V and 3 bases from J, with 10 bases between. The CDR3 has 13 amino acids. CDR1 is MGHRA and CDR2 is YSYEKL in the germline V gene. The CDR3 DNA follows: TGCGCCAGCAGCCGAGACACGGTCTACGAGCAGTACTTC. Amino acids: CASSRDTVYEQYF.

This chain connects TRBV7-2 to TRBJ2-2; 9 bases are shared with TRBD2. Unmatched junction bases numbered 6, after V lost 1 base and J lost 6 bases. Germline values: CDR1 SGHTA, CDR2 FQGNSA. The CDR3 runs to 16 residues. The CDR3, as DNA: TGTGCCAGCAGCTTAGGCCTGGCGGGGGGGTCCGGGGAGCTGTTTTTT. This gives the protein CASSLGLAGGSGELFF.

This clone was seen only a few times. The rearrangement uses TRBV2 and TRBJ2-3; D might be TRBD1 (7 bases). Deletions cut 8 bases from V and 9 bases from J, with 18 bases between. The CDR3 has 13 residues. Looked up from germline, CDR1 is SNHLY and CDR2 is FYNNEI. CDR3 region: CASQGGPSGTQYF. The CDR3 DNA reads TGTGCCAGCCAGGGGGGCCCCTCCGGGACGCAGTATTTT.

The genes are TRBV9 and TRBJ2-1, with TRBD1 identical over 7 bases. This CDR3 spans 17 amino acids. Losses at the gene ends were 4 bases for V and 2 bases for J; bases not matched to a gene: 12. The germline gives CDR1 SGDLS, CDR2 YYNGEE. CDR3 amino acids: CASSILPGQITYNEQFF. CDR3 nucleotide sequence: TGTGCCAGCAGCATCCTGCCGGGACAGATCACCTACAATGAGCAGTTCTTC.

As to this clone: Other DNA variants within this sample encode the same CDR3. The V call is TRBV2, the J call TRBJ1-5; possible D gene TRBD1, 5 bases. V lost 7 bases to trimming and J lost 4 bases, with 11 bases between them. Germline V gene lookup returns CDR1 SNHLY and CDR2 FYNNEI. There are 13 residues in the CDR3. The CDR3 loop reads CASNRGGNQPQHF. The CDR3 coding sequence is TGTGCCAGCAACCGGGGGGGGAATCAGCCCCAGCATTTT.

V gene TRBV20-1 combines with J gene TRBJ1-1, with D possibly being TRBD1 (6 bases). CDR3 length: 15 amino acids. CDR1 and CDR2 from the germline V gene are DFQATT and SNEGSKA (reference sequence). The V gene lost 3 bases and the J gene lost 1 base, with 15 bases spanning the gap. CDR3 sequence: CSASGGGAENTEAFF. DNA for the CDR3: TGCAGTGCTAGTGGCGGGGGCGCGGAGAACACTGAAGCTTTCTTT.